Below, 20 T cell receptor beta chains from the same sample are listed, as sequenced in a study of T cell responses to AZD1222 COVID-19 vaccine. The repertoire was sequenced with immunoSEQ multiplex PCR; TCRdb's copy has only in-frame clones and lacks some. The repertoire has 150,000 to 200,000 clones, 85% to 90% of them found once; the top ten carry under 2%. The material was peripheral blood, obtained on day 0 of AZD1222 vaccination. These receptors all come from an adult in good health.

The chain has TRBV7-9 and TRBJ1-6; a possible D gene is TRBD1 (6 bases). This CDR3 spans 16 amino acids. The ends were cut back, 2 bases at V and 9 bases at J, with 17 bases in the middle. Germline CDR1 is SEHNR and CDR2 is FQNEAQ (reference sequence). CDR3 amino acids: CASSLLAQGSGSPLHF. The CDR3 DNA reads TGTGCCAGCAGCTTACTCGCGCAGGGGTCGGGTTCACCCCTCCACTTT.

The chain links TRBV9 to TRBJ2-2; TRBD1 matches at 7 bases. The CDR3 is 17 amino acids. The germline V gene encodes CDR1 SGDLS and CDR2 YYNGEE. The trim removed 4 bases at V and 5 bases at J, leaving 14 bases unmatched. The CDR3 bases are TGTGCCAGCAGCCAAAGGACAGGCCCGGTCAGGACCGGGGAGCTGTTTTTT. Residues: CASSQRTGPVRTGELFF.

The chain is built from TRBV27 and TRBJ1-3; D possibly corresponds to TRBD1 (5 bases). V dropped 5 bases and J dropped 0 bases, with 8 bases sitting between them. CDR3 length: 14 residues. Germline V gene sequence: CDR1 MNHEY, CDR2 SMNVEV (reference sequence). The CDR3 DNA is TGTGCCAGCAGTCAAGGGGCCTCTGGAAACACCATATATTTT. Its translation: CASSQGASGNTIYF.

Only a few counts were recorded for this clone. The chain is built from TRBV11-3 and TRBJ2-7; weak D call: TRBD1 (5 bases). The CDR3 has 15 residues. The V gene lost 0 bases and the J gene lost 5 bases, with 14 bases spanning the gap. Germline lookup yields CDR1 SGHNT and CDR2 YENEEA. The CDR3 protein is CASSLEVRQGDEQYV. In DNA form, the CDR3 reads TGTGCCAGCAGCTTAGAGGTTAGGCAGGGTGACGAGCAGTACGTC.

This chain joins TRBV28 and TRBJ1-3; D may be TRBD1 (5 bases). The germline gives CDR1 MDHEN, CDR2 SYDVKM. CDR3 length: 16 residues. V lost 6 bases and J 4 bases, leaving 19 bases between the germline ends. CDR3 amino acids: CASSPMGGTRGNTIYF. The CDR3 DNA sequence: TGTGCCAGCAGCCCCATGGGAGGGACGCGGGGAAACACCATATATTTT.

This clone has a single count. V gene TRBV2 combines with J gene TRBJ1-2, with D unclear. This CDR3 region has 11 residues. Trimming left V 8 bases short and J 4 bases short, with 8 bases between. The germline gives CDR1 SNHLY, CDR2 FYNNEI. The chain's CDR3 is CASRGSYGYTF. The CDR3 nucleotides read TGTGCCAGCCGGGGAAGCTATGGCTACACCTTC.

CDR3 protein: CASSPMVIIGYTF. Written as DNA, the CDR3 is TGTGCCAGCAGTCCAATGGTTATAATCGGCTACACCTTC. The chain combines TRBV28 with TRBJ1-2; D unresolved. The CDR3 contains 13 residues. Germline values: CDR1 MDHEN, CDR2 SYDVKM. V shed 5 bases and J shed 8 bases, with 15 bases lying between them.

The chain has TRBV14 and TRBJ1-5; D not certain. The CDR3 runs 13 residues. Trimming stripped 1 base from V and 2 bases from J, with 3 bases between. Germline values: CDR1 SGHDN, CDR2 FVKESK. CDR3 nucleotides: TGTGCCAGCAGCCAAGTTGGCAATCAGCCCCAGCATTTT. As protein: CASSQVGNQPQHF.

The V gene is TRBV5-1, the J gene TRBJ1-1, with D tentatively TRBD1 (5 bases). Per the germline V gene, CDR1 is SGHRS and CDR2 is YFSETQ. The CDR3 has 15 residues. Trimming cost V 1 base and J 1 base, with 11 bases left between them. CDR3 coding DNA: TGCGCCAGCAGCTTGATGGGGGGGACGAACACTGAAGCTTTCTTT. Protein sequence: CASSLMGGTNTEAFF.

This rearrangement joins TRBV6-5 to TRBJ2-2; D perhaps matches TRBD2 (5 bases). The CDR3 runs 16 residues. Germline CDR1 is MNHEY and CDR2 is SVGAGI. Trimming pared 2 bases from V and 5 bases from J, leaving 15 bases between. The CDR3 DNA reads TGTGCCAGCAGTTACGAGGGCAGGCTGGGAACCGGGGAGCTGTTTTTT. Protein product: CASSYEGRLGTGELFF.

The chain is built from TRBV24-1 and TRBJ1-2; a weak D match, TRBD1 (5 bases). Germline assignment: CDR1 KGHDR and CDR2 SFDVKD. This CDR3 has 12 residues. Trimming removed 7 bases at V and 2 bases at J, with 7 bases between. The chain's CDR3 is CATRGVNYGYTF. As DNA, the CDR3 is TGTGCCACCAGGGGGGTGAACTATGGCTACACCTTC.

The genes are TRBV5-1 and TRBJ2-3, with TRBD2 matching 10 bases. CDR3 length: 15 amino acids. The J segment lost 4 bases and the V segment lost 4 bases, leaving 6 bases of the junction unmatched. Germline CDR1 reads SGHRS; CDR2 reads YFSETQ. CDR3 sequence (DNA): TGCGCCAGCAGCGCGCATAGCGGGAGGCCAGATACGCAGTATTTT. Its translation is CASSAHSGRPDTQYF. The full variable domain, with the rest looked up from reference TRBV5-1 and TRBJ2-3, is KAGVTQTPRYLIKTRGQQVTLSCSPISGHRSVSWYQQTPGQGLQFLFEYFSETQRNKGNFPGRFSGRQFSNSRSEMNVSTLELGDSALYLCASSAHSGRPDTQYFGPGTRLTVL.

CDR3 nucleotides: TGTGCCAGCACCCCGGCAGCAGGTTCTATGAGCTACGAGCAGTACTTC. It codes for CASTPAAGSMSYEQYF. The chain joins TRBV5-8 to TRBJ2-7, with D unclear. CDR3 length: 16 residues. The ends were cut back, 6 bases at V and 3 bases at J, with 22 bases in the middle. Germline V CDR1 and CDR2: SGHTS, YDEGEE.

The chain recombines TRBV5-4 with TRBJ2-5, with a tentative D call TRBD2 (5 bases). The CDR3 has 15 amino acids. Germline assignment: CDR1 SGHNT and CDR2 YYREEE (reference sequence). The V gene lost 4 bases and the J gene lost 0 bases, with 13 bases spanning the gap. The CDR3 DNA reads as TGTGCCAGCAGCCTGAGGCGGGCCAACCAAGAGACCCAGTACTTC. Translating it yields CASSLRRANQETQYF. Looking up the rest from reference TRBV5-4 and TRBJ2-5 gives the full variable domain: ETGVTQSPTHLIKTRGQQVTLRCSSQSGHNTVSWYQQALGQGPQFIFQYYREEENGRGNFPPRFSGLQFPNYSSELNVNALELDDSALYLCASSLRRANQETQYFGPGTRLLVL.

The rearrangement links TRBV6-5 to TRBJ2-7, with D possibly TRBD2 on 5 matching bases. The CDR3 runs 14 residues. V lost 6 bases and J 4 bases, leaving 16 bases between the germline ends. Germline V CDR1 and CDR2: MNHEY, SVGAGI. CDR3 sequence (DNA): TGTGCCAGCAGGCGGGCGACCAACCCTTACGAGCAGTACGTC. Its translation: CASRRATNPYEQYV.

The chain employs TRBV21-1 and TRBJ1-1; TRBD1, the table's D call, was not compared with the DNA. TRBV21-1 is recorded as a pseudogene. The CDR3 spans 16 residues. The CDR3 DNA reads as TGTGCCAGCAGCAAAGGGTCACACGCTAGGGGGACTGAAGCTTTCTTT. It codes for CASSKGSHARGTEAFF.

The V gene is TRBV28, the J gene TRBJ2-7; unclear D gene. Trimming took off 4 bases at V and 3 bases at J, with 7 bases between the two ends. The CDR3 is made up of 12 amino acids. Germline V gene sequence: CDR1 MDHEN, CDR2 SYDVKM. The CDR3 DNA sequence: TGTGCCAGCAGTTCGGGCAGCTACGAGCAGTACGTC. It translates to CASSSGSYEQYV.

A note on this clone: Relative to the germline gene, one junction end is altered; a read error may explain this. V and J are TRBV7-7 and TRBJ2-3; D is unclear. The CDR3 contains 13 residues. Germline assignment: CDR1 SSHAT and CDR2 FNYEAQ (reference sequence). Here the CDR3 reads CASSPVGPDTQYF. The CDR3 DNA follows: TGTGCTAGCAGCCCTGTAGGGCCAGATACGCAGTATTTT.

V usage is TRBV5-1 and J usage is TRBJ2-7; D is unclear. The germline V gene encodes CDR1 SGHRS and CDR2 YFSETQ. CDR3 size: 14 residues. Trimming took 1 base from V and 0 from J, leaving 8 bases between them. The CDR3, as DNA: TGCGCCAGCAGCTTGCAGACGGCCTCCTACGAGCAGTACTTC. Its translation is CASSLQTASYEQYF.

The chain uses TRBV11-2 and TRBJ2-2; D is perhaps TRBD1 (8 bases). Trimming removed 5 bases from V and 4 bases from J, with 17 bases in between. Germline V lookup: CDR1 SGHAT, CDR2 FQNNGV. The CDR3 totals 16 residues. The CDR3 is CASSPTQGGSTGELFF. The CDR3 DNA reads TGTGCCAGCAGCCCAACACAGGGGGGGAGCACCGGGGAGCTGTTTTTT.